These 24 T cell receptor beta chains came from one sample sequenced in a study of spatial heterogeneity in lung cancer. Time point given: sample taken at primary tumor resection. Sequencing covered unsorted whole RNA taken from tumor, nontumor lung or frozen PBMC. TCRdb used MiXCR to reprocess the 5' RACE reads, holding one entry per CDR3 protein. Altogether tens of thousands of distinct CDR3 sequences are present, 5.2% being singletons, with the ten largest covering around 26%. Sequencing was performed on PBMCs, taken at surgery. The source is a female donor with early-stage non-small cell lung cancer.

This chain links TRBV20-1 with TRBJ2-5; D might be TRBD1 or TRBD2, each matching 6 bases. The CDR3 has 14 amino acids. V was cut by 0 bases and J by 4 bases, with 12 bases left in between. Germline CDR1 DFQATT, CDR2 SNEGSKA (reference sequence). CDR3 bases: TGCAGTGCTAGAGATATACGGGGGCCAGAGACCCAGTACTTC. Translation: CSARDIRGPETQYF.

About this clonotype itself: A much larger clone is a single base away; this may be a read error. The conserved closing phenylalanine or tryptophan is absent in this CDR3, likely reflecting a read error. The chain couples TRBV12-3 or TRBV12-4 to TRBJ2-3; D may be TRBD1 (6 bases). The ends were cut back, 5 bases at V and 3 bases at J, with 9 bases in the middle. There are 13 residues in the CDR3. CDR3 amino acids: CASSPTGTDTQYL. The DNA for the CDR3 is TGTGCCAGCAGTCCAACAGGGACAGATACGCAGTATTTA.

This clonotype has a count of ten or more. The V call is TRBV6-2 or TRBV6-3, the J call TRBJ2-1; TRBD2 aligns across 11 bases. Per germline, CDR1 MNHEY and CDR2 SVGEGT. This CDR3 is 16 amino acids long. V dropped 3 bases and J dropped 8; count of bases not matched to a gene: 9. The CDR3 reads CASSYALAGGQDEQFF. Written as DNA, the CDR3 is TGTGCCAGCAGTTATGCGTTAGCGGGGGGGCAGGATGAGCAGTTCTTC.

This clonotype was seen at least ten times. V and J are TRBV2 and TRBJ1-5; TRBD1 is a possible D gene (6 bases). Between the trimmed V and J ends, which lost 4 bases and 2 bases, there was a span of 9 bases. This CDR3 has 14 residues. Germline V CDR1 and CDR2: SNHLY, FYNNEI. The CDR3 DNA reads TGTGCCAGCAGTGTCAGGGGTGGCAATCAGCCCCAGCATTTT. This codes for CASSVRGGNQPQHF.

This clonotype was detected ten times or more. V and J are TRBV12-3 or TRBV12-4 and TRBJ2-1, with 8 bases identical to TRBD2. V was pared by 5 bases and J by 4 bases, with 7 bases of the junction left unmatched. CDR3 length: 15 amino acids. CDR3 residues: CASSVVAGFYNEQFF. Written as DNA, the CDR3 is TGTGCCAGCAGTGTCGTAGCGGGATTTTACAATGAGCAGTTCTTC.

This clonotype was counted ten times or more. The rearrangement uses TRBV4-1 and TRBJ2-5, with TRBD2 matching over 15 bases. This CDR3 comprises 20 residues. V lost 1 base to trimming and J lost 5 bases; unmatched junction nucleotides: 14. CDR1 and CDR2 (germline): MGHRA, YSYEKL. CDR3 amino acids: CASSQVWDYPGTSGGETQYF. CDR3 in DNA: TGCGCCAGCAGCCAAGTTTGGGACTACCCCGGGACTAGCGGGGGGGAGACCCAGTACTTC.

This chain uses TRBV5-6 with TRBJ1-2; D is uncertain. CDR3 length equals 13 residues. Germline V CDR1 and CDR2: SGHDT, YYEEEE. Trimming took 5 bases from V and 6 from J, leaving 14 bases between them. This CDR3 is CASRSNGDDGYTF. CDR3 nucleotide sequence: TGTGCCAGCAGGTCGAACGGAGATGATGGCTACACCTTC. Full variable domain (outside the CDR3, taken from reference TRBV5-6 and TRBJ1-2): DAGVTQSPTHLIKTRGQQVTLRCSPKSGHDTVSWYQQALGQGPQFIFQYYEEEERQRGNFPDRFSGHQFPNYSSELNVNALLLGDSALYLCASRSNGDDGYTFGSGTRLTVV.

This clonotype was detected ten times or more. CDR3 coding DNA: TGTGCCAGCAGTTACGACCCGACTAGCGGGACGACAGATACGCAGTATTTT. Encoded protein: CASSYDPTSGTTDTQYF. V is TRBV6-2 or TRBV6-3 and J is TRBJ2-3, with 11 bases identical to TRBD2. The CDR3 extends over 17 amino acids. The germline gives CDR1 MNHEY, CDR2 SVGEGT. V was pared by 2 bases and J by 3 bases, with 7 bases of the junction left unmatched.

In its sample, this clonotype was seen many times. The chain has TRBV9 and TRBJ1-3, with D uncertain. V gave up 5 bases and J gave up 1 base, with 10 bases separating them. CDR3 length: 14 amino acids. Germline V gene lookup returns CDR1 SGDLS and CDR2 YYNGEE. The DNA for the CDR3 is TGTGCCAGCAGTCCGACGGTATCTGGAAACACCATATATTTT. Its protein product is CASSPTVSGNTIYF.

This clonotype was seen more than once but under ten times. The V and J genes are TRBV7-8 and TRBJ2-5; 10 bases are shared with TRBD1. There are 15 residues in the CDR3. The junction had 8 bases not matched to a gene; V was cut back by 5 bases and J by 5 bases. CDR1 and CDR2 from the germline V gene are SGHVS and FQNEAQ. This CDR3 reads CASSPPDRGWETQYF. The CDR3, as DNA: TGTGCCAGCAGCCCCCCGGACAGGGGGTGGGAGACCCAGTACTTC.

This rearrangement joins TRBV6-2 or TRBV6-3 to TRBJ1-1; a weak D match, TRBD1 (6 bases). Trimming left V 6 bases short and J 2 bases short, with 16 bases between. The germline V gene has CDR1 MNHEY and CDR2 SVGEGT. CDR3 length equals 15 residues. The CDR3 sequence: CASSLLRGGNTEAFF. The DNA of the CDR3 is TGTGCCAGCAGCCTTCTCAGGGGAGGCAACACTGAAGCTTTCTTT.

The sample holds many counts of this clonotype. This chain links TRBV7-9 with TRBJ2-5, with 8 bases lining up with TRBD1. Losses at the gene ends were 4 bases for V and 4 bases for J; bases not matched to a gene: 5. The CDR3 spans 14 residues. From germline, CDR1 is SEHNR and CDR2 FQNEAQ (reference sequence). CDR3 sequence reads: CASSSITGGETQYF. The CDR3 DNA reads as TGTGCCAGCAGCTCAATTACAGGGGGAGAGACCCAGTACTTC.

This clonotype was seen many times. The V call is TRBV19, the J call TRBJ2-2, with D possibly TRBD2 on 6 matching bases. Per germline, CDR1 LNHDA and CDR2 SQIVND (reference sequence). Between the trimmed V and J ends, which lost 7 bases and 1 base, there was a span of 10 bases. The CDR3 is 14 residues long. This CDR3 reads CASNLARNTGELFF. CDR3 nucleotides: TGTGCCAGTAATCTAGCGAGGAACACCGGGGAGCTGTTTTTT.

This clonotype was found many times. The V and J genes are TRBV15 and TRBJ2-3; 7 nucleotides match TRBD2. The ends lost 1 base at V and 5 bases at J; junction bases unmatched: 9. CDR3 size: 16 residues. Per germline, CDR1 LNHNV and CDR2 YYDKDF (reference sequence). The DNA of the CDR3 is TGTGCCACCAGCAGAGCCGGGAGGCCCTCGGGAGATACGCAGTATTTT. Its translation is CATSRAGRPSGDTQYF.

This clonotype was recorded many times. The V and J genes are TRBV5-1 and TRBJ1-6; possible D gene TRBD1, 5 bases. The CDR3 extends over 14 amino acids. With 2 bases removed from V and 8 bases from J, the gap between germline ends came to 11 bases. Germline values: CDR1 SGHRS, CDR2 YFSETQ. CDR3 loop: CASSFYGRDSPLHF. The CDR3 DNA sequence: TGCGCCAGCAGCTTTTATGGCAGGGATTCACCCCTCCACTTT. Drawing the rest from reference TRBV5-1 and TRBJ1-6, the complete variable domain is KAGVTQTPRYLIKTRGQQVTLSCSPISGHRSVSWYQQTPGQGLQFLFEYFSETQRNKGNFPGRFSGRQFSNSRSEMNVSTLELGDSALYLCASSFYGRDSPLHFGNGTRLTVT.

This clonotype came up many times. The rearrangement uses TRBV12-3 or TRBV12-4 and TRBJ2-2; TRBD2 might be the D (5 bases). The CDR3 loop spans 13 amino acids. V was clipped by 6 bases and J by 5 bases, with 10 bases between them. As DNA, the CDR3 is TGTGCCAGCAGCTTTGCGGGTACCGGGGAGCTGTTTTTT. Translation: CASSFAGTGELFF.

The rearrangement links TRBV3-1 to TRBJ2-7; D unresolved. This CDR3 has 13 residues. CDR1 LGHDT and CDR2 YNNKEL come from the germline V gene (reference sequence). V gave up 0 bases and J gave up 0 bases, with 3 bases separating them. CDR3 region: CASSQDLSYEQYF. The DNA for the CDR3 is TGTGCCAGCAGCCAAGATCTCTCCTACGAGCAGTACTTC.

The chain carries TRBV9 and TRBJ2-3, with 10 bases that match TRBD2. The CDR3 totals 15 residues. J was trimmed by 3 bases and V by 3 bases; bases with no gene match: 4. CDR1 and CDR2 from the germline V gene are SGDLS and YYNGEE. The CDR3 DNA is TGTGCCAGCAGCGCCCTTAGCGGGAGGACAGATACGCAGTATTTT. Protein: CASSALSGRTDTQYF.

The V and J genes are TRBV4-1 and TRBJ2-7, with D unclear. The V gene lost 1 base and the J gene lost 0 bases, with 7 bases spanning the gap. The CDR3 runs to 14 residues. Germline V CDR1 and CDR2: MGHRA, YSYEKL. The CDR3 region has the DNA TGCGCCAGCAGCCAAGGGTCTAGCTCCTACGAGCAGTACTTC. Its protein product is CASSQGSSSYEQYF.

The chain combines TRBV9 with TRBJ2-5; D is unclear. Trimming took 3 bases from V and 1 from J, leaving 13 bases between them. Germline V CDR1 and CDR2: SGDLS, YYNGEE. The CDR3 covers 15 residues. The CDR3 DNA is TGTGCCAGCAGCGCGGGCACCGGACCCCAAGAGACCCAGTACTTC. Translated: CASSAGTGPQETQYF.

This clonotype was observed at least ten times. The rearrangement uses TRBV6-5 and TRBJ2-5; D remains unclear. Looked up from germline, CDR1 is MNHEY and CDR2 is SVGAGI. CDR3 length: 11 residues. With 10 bases removed from V and 3 bases from J, the gap between germline ends came to 9 bases. In DNA, the CDR3 is TGTGCCACCACCAGTGAAGAGACCCAGTACTTC. Encoded protein: CATTSEETQYF.

The table lists this clonotype with many counts. The V gene is TRBV7-9, the J gene TRBJ2-1, with 13 positions matching TRBD2. Germline values: CDR1 SEHNR, CDR2 FQNEAQ (reference sequence). After removal of 6 bases from V and 6 bases from J, the junction contained 14 bases not matched to a gene. This CDR3 contains 18 residues. The CDR3 DNA reads as TGTGCCAGCAGTTCCACCACTACTAGCGGGGGGGTCTCCAATGAGCAGTTCTTC. This codes for CASSSTTTSGGVSNEQFF.

This clonotype was seen at least ten times. This chain uses TRBV7-2 with TRBJ2-7; 7 bases are shared with TRBD1. This CDR3 has 13 amino acids. Looked up from germline, CDR1 is SGHTA and CDR2 is FQGNSA. J gave up 3 bases and V 5 bases, and 4 bases lay outside the gene matches. In nucleotides, the CDR3 is TGTGCCAGCAGCCTCTACAGGGGCTACGAGCAGTACTTC. It specifies CASSLYRGYEQYF.

By share of the sample, this clonotype is medium-sized (0.01 to 0.1%). V and J are TRBV7-9 and TRBJ2-7, with TRBD2 as a possible D gene (5 bases). Trimming cost V 5 bases and J 3 bases, with 14 bases left between them. CDR3 length: 14 residues. Germline V CDR1 and CDR2: SEHNR, FQNEAQ (reference sequence). DNA for the CDR3: TGTGCCAGCAGCCCCACGGGGTGGGGCTACGAGCAGTACTTC. Its translation is CASSPTGWGYEQYF.